Following are 14 T cell receptor beta chains from one sample sequenced in a study of T cells in Graves' hyperthyroidism and ophthalmopathy. The source material, RNA transcripts, was used to amplify TCR beta CDR3 regions. The HTBI primer set drove a first-round RT-PCR of the TCR CDR3. TCRdb re-analysed the multiplex PCR reads in MiXCR, keeping a single row per CDR3 protein. This table holds about 290,000 distinct CDR3 sequences, roughly an eighth found once. The sequencing sample was made of blood. Receptors were obtained from a woman in her thirties or forties with Graves' hyperthyroidism.

The J gene is TRBJ2-7, the V gene TRBV14, with TRBD2 matching over 8 bases. CDR3 length equals 19 residues. Per the germline V gene, CDR1 is SGHDN and CDR2 is FVKESK. After removal of 4 bases from V and 2 bases from J, the junction contained 19 bases not matched to a gene. CDR3 in DNA: TGTGCCAGCAGCCTCACAACTAAAAAATTAGCGGGGCGGCCCTACGAGCAGTACTTC. Amino acids: CASSLTTKKLAGRPYEQYF.

At least ten counts were recorded for this clonotype. This sequence joins TRBV29-1 and TRBJ2-2; D call uncertain. The CDR3 is 13 residues long. CDR1 is SQVTM, CDR2 ANQGSEA, per germline. V dropped 3 bases and J dropped 2 bases, with 7 bases sitting between them. The CDR3 sequence is CSVDLLNTGELFF. Written as DNA, the CDR3 is TGCAGCGTTGATTTACTTAACACCGGGGAGCTGTTTTTT.

This clonotype has ten or more counts. This rearrangement joins TRBV28 to TRBJ2-7; a possible D gene is TRBD1 (5 bases). With 5 bases removed from V and 2 bases from J, the gap between germline ends came to 16 bases. This CDR3 comprises 15 residues. Germline V CDR1 and CDR2: MDHEN, SYDVKM. In DNA, the CDR3 is TGTGCCAGCAGTGGTCAGGGTCCGGGTGCCTACGAGCAGTACTTC. It specifies CASSGQGPGAYEQYF.

This clonotype was picked up a small number of times. The chain uses TRBV2 and TRBJ1-2; the D gene is possibly TRBD1 (5 bases). CDR3 length: 16 residues. The V end was cut by 4 bases, the J end by 4 bases, with 19 bases between. Germline lookup yields CDR1 SNHLY and CDR2 FYNNEI. Written as DNA, the CDR3 is TGTGCCAGCAGTGGCCCTGAGGGGCGAGTCCTCTATGGCTACACCTTC. It encodes CASSGPEGRVLYGYTF. The full variable domain, rest sourced from reference TRBV2 and TRBJ1-2, is EPEVTQTPSHQVTQMGQEVILRCVPISNHLYFYWYRQILGQKVEFLVSFYNNEISEKSEIFDDQFSVERPDGSNFTLKIRSTKLEDSAMYFCASSGPEGRVLYGYTFGSGTRLTVV.

This clonotype has a single count. The V and J genes are TRBV5-1 and TRBJ2-3, with 10 bases identical to TRBD1. V lost 3 bases and J lost 3; bases outside the gene matches: 7. The CDR3 runs to 16 residues. CDR1 SGHRS and CDR2 YFSETQ come from the germline V gene. The chain's CDR3 is CASSSGTGVSTDTQYF. The CDR3 nucleotides are TGCGCCAGCAGCTCGGGGACAGGGGTTAGTACAGATACGCAGTATTTT.

This chain uses TRBV10-3 with TRBJ1-1; D is unresolved. CDR3 size: 11 residues. Trimming cost V 10 bases and J 0 bases, with 6 bases left between them. Germline V gene data show CDR1 as ENHRY and CDR2 as SYGVKD. In DNA, the CDR3 is TGTGCCACCAGGTTGAACACTGAAGCTTTCTTT. It codes for CATRLNTEAFF.

This clonotype was observed at least ten times. V and J are TRBV15 and TRBJ1-4; the D gene is possibly TRBD1 (6 bases). CDR3 length: 20 residues. Germline CDR1 reads LNHNV; CDR2 reads YYDKDF (reference sequence). The V end lost 0 bases, the J end lost 5 bases, and 25 bases lay between the germline ends. The CDR3 bases are TGTGCCACCAGCAGAGATCCCCAGCGGTGGACAGTTTCGGGGAATGAAAAACTGTTTTTT. Translating gives CATSRDPQRWTVSGNEKLFF.

As regards this clonotype: A read error is likely, as this CDR3 ends without the conserved phenylalanine or tryptophan. The limits of the CDR3 on the DNA are not certain, so only TCRdb's listed CDR3 is given. The chain combines TRBV7-9 with TRBJ2-7; TRBD2, the D gene given by the table, was not confirmed from the DNA. The germline V gene has CDR1 SEHNR and CDR2 FQNEAQ (reference sequence). Termini included, the CDR3 measures 15 amino acids. CDR3 residues: CASSFVRGTFYEEYL.

This clonotype was counted many times. The chain is built from TRBV6-1 and TRBJ2-3; the D gene could be TRBD1 or TRBD2 (7 bases each). V was clipped by 6 bases and J by 6 bases, with 22 bases between them. The CDR3 length is 16 residues. CDR1 and CDR2 from the germline V gene are MNHNS and SASEGT. The CDR3 region is CASRRSGLGGPDTQYF. The CDR3 region has the DNA TGTGCCAGCAGGAGGTCTGGACTAGGGGGCCCTGATACGCAGTATTTT.

The V and J genes are TRBV19 and TRBJ1-2, with 11 bases fitting TRBD1. V lost 4 bases and J lost 4; bases outside the gene matches: 8. CDR1 LNHDA and CDR2 SQIVND come from the germline V gene (reference sequence). The CDR3 length is 16 residues. The CDR3, as DNA: TGTGCCAGTAGTAGGGGACAGGGGGAATTAGGCTATGGCTACACCTTC. Encoded protein: CASSRGQGELGYGYTF.

The rearrangement uses TRBV20-1 and TRBJ1-5; no reliable D call. V lost 2 bases and J lost 2, with 13 bases in between. CDR1 and CDR2 (germline): DFQATT, SNEGSKA (reference sequence). The CDR3 spans 15 residues. The CDR3 here is CSARYRGSGNQPQHF. The DNA for the CDR3 is TGCAGTGCTAGATATCGAGGGTCGGGCAATCAGCCCCAGCATTTT.

This clonotype was counted ten times or more. V gene TRBV7-3 combines with J gene TRBJ2-5, with 8 bases matching TRBD1. Germline lookup yields CDR1 SGHTA and CDR2 FQGTGA. The length of the CDR3 is 15 residues. With V trimmed by 5 bases and J by 9 bases, 14 bases remained unmatched. The CDR3 reads CASSPDRGGRGAQYF. The CDR3 DNA reads as TGTGCCAGCAGCCCCGACAGGGGCGGGCGGGGTGCCCAGTACTTC.

This clonotype occurred a few times. This sequence joins TRBV18 and TRBJ1-2, with D unclear. The CDR3 totals 11 residues. V was clipped by 6 bases and J by 0 bases, with 2 bases between them. Germline CDR1 reads KGHSH; CDR2 reads LQKENI. The CDR3 protein is CASSPNYGYTF. CDR3 nucleotide sequence: TGTGCCAGCTCGCCTAACTATGGCTACACCTTC.

A note on this clonotype: A read error may be the cause here, since a much bigger clone is one base away. This chain joins TRBV14 and TRBJ2-1, with D maybe TRBD2 (5 bases). The J call could be wrong; TRBJ2-7 is a better fit for the DNA end. Germline V CDR1 and CDR2: SGHDN, FVKESK. The CDR3 totals 16 residues. The CDR3 protein is CASSQLGSGSYNEQYF. The CDR3, as DNA: TGTGCCAGCAGCCAACTAGGAAGCGGATCCTACAATGAGCAGTACTTC.